These 9 T cell receptor beta chains were all obtained from the same sample, sequenced in a study of cytomegalovirus exposure and HLA in healthy donors. Profiled with immunoSEQ multiplex PCR; TCRdb holds only in-frame clones, not every one. The sample consists of around 250,000 clones, around 90% of them appearing once. The sample taken for sequencing was PBMCs. The receptors stem from a woman younger than 30 in good health and CMV-seronegative.

CDR3 region: CASSYSASGGRNIEQYF. The CDR3 DNA is TGTGCCAGCAGCTATTCGGCTAGCGGGGGGCGAAATATCGAGCAGTACTTC. The chain uses TRBV5-6 and TRBJ2-7; 11 bases agree with TRBD2. After removal of 3 bases from V and 6 bases from J, the junction contained 14 bases not matched to a gene. The germline CDR1 and CDR2 sequences are SGHDT and YYEEEE. The CDR3 loop spans 17 amino acids.

This clone appeared a single time. The V and J genes are TRBV28 and TRBJ1-1, with D hard to call. CDR3 size: 13 residues. Germline loops: CDR1 MDHEN, CDR2 SYDVKM. Between the trimmed V and J ends, which lost 2 bases and 4 bases, there was a span of 8 bases. The CDR3 coding sequence is TGTGCCAGCAGTTTAGGCAGGATCACTGAAGCTTTCTTT. Translating gives CASSLGRITEAFF.

The chain links TRBV6-5 to TRBJ2-5; 12 bases are a match to TRBD2. The junction had 3 bases not matched to a gene; V was cut back by 2 bases and J by 5 bases. This CDR3 is built from 15 residues. CDR1 and CDR2 (germline): MNHEY, SVGAGI. The CDR3 region is CASSYRLAGAETQYF. DNA for the CDR3: TGTGCCAGCAGTTACAGACTAGCGGGGGCGGAGACCCAGTACTTC.

The chain employs TRBV7-6 and TRBJ2-7; D gene uncertain. Per germline, CDR1 SGHVS and CDR2 FNYEAQ. The CDR3 runs 13 residues. The V and J ends lost 1 base and 2 bases respectively, with 6 bases between them. This chain's CDR3 is CASSLDSAYEQYF. The CDR3 nucleotides are TGTGCCAGCAGCTTAGACAGTGCCTACGAGCAGTACTTC.

This sequence joins TRBV19 and TRBJ2-6; tentative D call: TRBD2 (5 bases). Germline values: CDR1 LNHDA, CDR2 SQIVND (reference sequence). The CDR3 totals 16 residues. The ends were cut back, 1 base at V and 3 bases at J, with 10 bases in the middle. The CDR3 is CASSIVIGVGANVLTF. Written as DNA, the CDR3 is TGTGCCAGTAGTATAGTTATCGGGGTTGGGGCCAACGTCCTGACTTTC. The full variable domain, completed using reference TRBV19 and TRBJ2-6, is DGGITQSPKYLFRKEGQNVTLSCEQNLNHDAMYWYRQDPGQGLRLIYYSQIVNDFQKGDIAEGYSVSREKKESFPLTVTSAQKNPTAFYLCASSIVIGVGANVLTFGAGSRLTVL.

The chain links TRBV7-2 to TRBJ2-1; TRBD2 matches 11 bases. This CDR3 region has 16 residues. CDR1 and CDR2 (germline): SGHTA, FQGNSA. V shed 5 bases, J shed 1 base, and the junction held 4 bases outside the gene matches. The CDR3 region is CASSILAGGSYNEQFF. Here the CDR3 DNA reads TGTGCCAGCAGCATTTTAGCGGGGGGGTCCTACAATGAGCAGTTCTTC.

The gene calls are TRBV9 and TRBJ2-3; D is perhaps TRBD2 (6 bases). Trimming took 1 base from V and 1 from J, leaving 10 bases between them. CDR1 is SGDLS and CDR2 is YYNGEE in the germline V gene. The CDR3 runs to 15 residues. The chain's CDR3 is CASSVLPGGTDTQYF. CDR3 sequence (DNA): TGTGCCAGCAGCGTACTCCCGGGGGGCACAGATACGCAGTATTTT. The whole variable domain, remainder taken from reference TRBV9 and TRBJ2-3, is DSGVTQTPKHLITATGQRVTLRCSPRSGDLSVYWYQQSLDQGLQFLIQYYNGEERAKGNILERFSAQQFPDLHSELNLSSLELGDSALYFCASSVLPGGTDTQYFGPGTRLTVL.

This clone came up once. V gene TRBV5-4 combines with J gene TRBJ2-2; 9 nucleotides line up with TRBD2. The CDR3 length is 15 residues. Germline assignment: CDR1 SGHNT and CDR2 YYREEE (reference sequence). The trim removed 2 bases at V and 1 base at J, leaving 0 bases unmatched. The CDR3 reads CASSFSGGNTGELFF. The CDR3, as DNA: TGTGCCAGCAGCTTTAGCGGGGGGAACACCGGGGAGCTGTTTTTT. Complete variable domain (other parts from reference TRBV5-4 and TRBJ2-2): ETGVTQSPTHLIKTRGQQVTLRCSSQSGHNTVSWYQQALGQGPQFIFQYYREEENGRGNFPPRFSGLQFPNYSSELNVNALELDDSALYLCASSFSGGNTGELFFGEGSRLTVL.

V is TRBV6-5 and J is TRBJ1-5, with unresolved D. From germline, CDR1 is MNHEY and CDR2 SVGAGI. Trimming left V 6 bases short and J 0 bases short, with 6 bases between. CDR3 length: 13 amino acids. The CDR3 coding sequence is TGTGCCAGCAGCTTGAGTAGCAATCAGCCCCAGCATTTT. This encodes CASSLSSNQPQHF.